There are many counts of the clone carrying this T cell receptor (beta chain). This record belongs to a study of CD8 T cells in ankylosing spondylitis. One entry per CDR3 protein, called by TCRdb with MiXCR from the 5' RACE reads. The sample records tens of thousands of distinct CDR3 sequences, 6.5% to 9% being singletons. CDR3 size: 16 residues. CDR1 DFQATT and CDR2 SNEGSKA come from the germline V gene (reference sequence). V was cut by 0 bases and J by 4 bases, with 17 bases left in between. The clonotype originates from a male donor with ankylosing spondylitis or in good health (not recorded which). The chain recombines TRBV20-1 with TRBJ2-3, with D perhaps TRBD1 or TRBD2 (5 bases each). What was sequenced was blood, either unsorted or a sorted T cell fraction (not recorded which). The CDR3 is CSARDTIRDLPDTQYF. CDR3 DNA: TGCAGTGCTAGAGATACTATTAGGGACCTCCCAGATACGCAGTATTTT.